Each of the 3 T cell receptor beta chains below was sequenced from the same sample in a study of graft-versus-host responses after intestinal transplantation. No antigen has been identified for these receptors. The method was immunoSEQ multiplex PCR; TCRdb's version includes in-frame clones alone and lacks a portion of them. The sample lists about 38,000 clones, approximately 93% occurring once. Sequencing used unstimulated CD4+ T cells sorted from spleen or lymph node cells, obtained before transplant. The receptors stem from a human donor who was the organ donor for an intestinal transplant.

The chain couples TRBV7-9 to TRBJ1-5; D unclear. The CDR3 has 14 residues. CDR1 and CDR2 (germline): SEHNR, FQNEAQ (reference sequence). V gave up 2 bases and J gave up 5 bases, with 10 bases separating them. The CDR3: CASSLLPHHQPQHF. DNA for the CDR3: TGTGCCAGCAGCTTACTACCTCATCATCAGCCCCAGCATTTT.

This clone was counted a single time. The chain combines TRBV7-9 with TRBJ1-5, with TRBD1 matching over 7 bases. Germline CDR1 SEHNR, CDR2 FQNEAQ (reference sequence). CDR3 size: 17 residues. The V and J ends lost 1 base and 2 bases, in that order; junction bases with no gene match: 8. CDR3: CASSLGTGVGGNQPQHF. The CDR3 nucleotides are TGTGCCAGCAGCTTAGGAACAGGGGTGGGAGGCAATCAGCCCCAGCATTTT.

V usage is TRBV10-2 and J usage is TRBJ1-6; tentatively, D is TRBD1 (5 bases). Trimming removed 2 bases from V and 6 bases from J, with 17 bases in between. This CDR3 spans 17 amino acids. Germline CDR1 is WSHSY and CDR2 is SAAADI. CDR3 in amino acids: CASSEDSRISTNSPLHF. In DNA form, the CDR3 reads TGCGCCAGCAGTGAGGACAGCCGAATATCTACTAATTCACCCCTCCACTTT.